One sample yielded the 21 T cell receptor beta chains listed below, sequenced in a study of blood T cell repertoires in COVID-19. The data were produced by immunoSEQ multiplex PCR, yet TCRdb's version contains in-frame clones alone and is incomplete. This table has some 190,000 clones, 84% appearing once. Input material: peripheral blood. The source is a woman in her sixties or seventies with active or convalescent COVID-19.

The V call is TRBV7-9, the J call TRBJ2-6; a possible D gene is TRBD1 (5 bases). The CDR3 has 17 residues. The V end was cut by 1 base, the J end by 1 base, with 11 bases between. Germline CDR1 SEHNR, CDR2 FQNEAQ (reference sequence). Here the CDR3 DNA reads TGTGCCAGCAGCTTAGGGCAGGGTCGGTCTGGGGCCAACGTCCTGACTTTC. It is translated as CASSLGQGRSGANVLTF.

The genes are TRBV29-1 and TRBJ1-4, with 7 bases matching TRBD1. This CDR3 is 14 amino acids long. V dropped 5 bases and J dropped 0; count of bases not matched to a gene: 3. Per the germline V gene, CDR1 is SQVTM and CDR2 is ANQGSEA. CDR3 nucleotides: TGCAGCGTTCGGCAGGGGGCAACTAATGAAAAACTGTTTTTT. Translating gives CSVRQGATNEKLFF.

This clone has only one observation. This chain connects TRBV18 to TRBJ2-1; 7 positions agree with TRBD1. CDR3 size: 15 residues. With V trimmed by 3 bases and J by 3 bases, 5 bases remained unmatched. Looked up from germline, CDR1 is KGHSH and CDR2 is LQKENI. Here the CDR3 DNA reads TGTGCCAGCTCACCCCCGACAGGGAGCTACAATGAGCAGTTCTTC. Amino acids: CASSPPTGSYNEQFF. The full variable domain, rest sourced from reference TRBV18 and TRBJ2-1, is NAGVMQNPRHLVRRRGQEARLRCSPMKGHSHVYWYRQLPEEGLKFMVYLQKENIIDESGMPKERFSAEFPKEGPSILRIQQVVRGDSAAYFCASSPPTGSYNEQFFGPGTRLTVL.

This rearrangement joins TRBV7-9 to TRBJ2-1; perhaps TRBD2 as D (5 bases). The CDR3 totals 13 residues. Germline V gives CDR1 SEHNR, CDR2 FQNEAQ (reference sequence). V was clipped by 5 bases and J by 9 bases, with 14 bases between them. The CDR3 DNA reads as TGTGCCAGCAGCCCCGGACTCCTTCCTGAGCAGTTCTTC. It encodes CASSPGLLPEQFF.

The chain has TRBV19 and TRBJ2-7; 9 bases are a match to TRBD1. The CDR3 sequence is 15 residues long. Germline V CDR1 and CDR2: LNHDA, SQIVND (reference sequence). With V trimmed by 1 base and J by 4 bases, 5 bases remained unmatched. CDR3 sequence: CASSIATGGGYEQYF. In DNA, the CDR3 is TGTGCCAGTAGTATAGCGACAGGGGGAGGGTACGAGCAGTACTTC.

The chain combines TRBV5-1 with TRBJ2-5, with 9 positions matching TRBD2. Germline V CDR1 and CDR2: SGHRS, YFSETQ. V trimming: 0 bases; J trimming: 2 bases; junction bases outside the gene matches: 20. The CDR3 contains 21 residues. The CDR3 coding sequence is TGCGCCAGCAGCTTGGCCGTGGGCGGCGGGCTAGCGGGGACGGTTCAAGAGACCCAGTACTTC. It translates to CASSLAVGGGLAGTVQETQYF.

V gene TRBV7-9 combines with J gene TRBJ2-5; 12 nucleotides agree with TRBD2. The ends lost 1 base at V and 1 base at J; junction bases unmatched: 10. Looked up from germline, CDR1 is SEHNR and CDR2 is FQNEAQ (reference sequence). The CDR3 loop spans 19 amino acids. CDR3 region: CASSLVWTSGAEVQETQYF. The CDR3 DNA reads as TGTGCCAGCAGCTTAGTCTGGACTAGCGGGGCGGAGGTCCAAGAGACCCAGTACTTC.

The CDR3 DNA sequence: TGTGCCAGCAGCCAAGATCCGACAGTCACAGATACGCAGTATTTT. Translating it yields CASSQDPTVTDTQYF. J is TRBJ2-3 and V is TRBV3-1 (or the pseudogene TRBV3-2); D may be TRBD1 (5 bases). The CDR3 length is 15 residues. V was trimmed by 0 bases and J by 2 bases, leaving 9 bases between them. Per germline, CDR1 LGHDT and CDR2 YNNKEL (reference sequence).

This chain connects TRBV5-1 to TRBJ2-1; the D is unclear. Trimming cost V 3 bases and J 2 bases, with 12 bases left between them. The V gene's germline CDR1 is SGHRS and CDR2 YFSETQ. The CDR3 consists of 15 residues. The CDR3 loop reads CASSSSSSTYNEQFF. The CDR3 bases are TGCGCCAGCAGCTCGTCCTCGAGCACCTACAATGAGCAGTTCTTC.

CDR3 bases: TGTGCCAGCACCACAAGGGGGACTGAAGCTTTCTTT. Its translation: CASTTRGTEAFF. This sequence joins TRBV12-3 or TRBV12-4 and TRBJ1-1; a possible D gene is TRBD1 (6 bases). Trimming pared 7 bases from V and 5 bases from J, leaving 11 bases between. This CDR3 has 12 amino acids.

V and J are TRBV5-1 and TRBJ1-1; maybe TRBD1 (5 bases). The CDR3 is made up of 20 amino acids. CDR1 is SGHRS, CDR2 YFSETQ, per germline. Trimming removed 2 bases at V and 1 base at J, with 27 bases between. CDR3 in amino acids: CASSFPPGTGRRPQNTEAFF. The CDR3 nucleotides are TGCGCCAGCAGCTTCCCTCCCGGGACTGGTCGACGGCCCCAGAACACTGAAGCTTTCTTT.

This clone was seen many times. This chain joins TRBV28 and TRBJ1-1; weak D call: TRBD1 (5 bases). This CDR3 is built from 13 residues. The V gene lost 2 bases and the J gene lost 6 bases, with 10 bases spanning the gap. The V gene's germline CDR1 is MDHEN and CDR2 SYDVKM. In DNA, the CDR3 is TGTGCCAGCAGTTTAAATAGGGGCGCTGAAGCTTTCTTT. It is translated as CASSLNRGAEAFF.

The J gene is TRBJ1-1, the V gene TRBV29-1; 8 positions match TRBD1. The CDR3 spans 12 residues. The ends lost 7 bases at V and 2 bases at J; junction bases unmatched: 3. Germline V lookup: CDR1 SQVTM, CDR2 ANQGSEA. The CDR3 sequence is CSADRGNTEAFF. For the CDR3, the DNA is TGCAGCGCTGACAGGGGTAACACTGAAGCTTTCTTT.

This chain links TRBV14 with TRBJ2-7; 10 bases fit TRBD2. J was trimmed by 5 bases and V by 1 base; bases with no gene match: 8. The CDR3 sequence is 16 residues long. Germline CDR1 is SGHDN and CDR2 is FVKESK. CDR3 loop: CASSQGGSGRRNEQYF. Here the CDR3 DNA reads TGTGCCAGCAGCCAAGGTGGTAGCGGGAGGAGGAACGAGCAGTACTTC. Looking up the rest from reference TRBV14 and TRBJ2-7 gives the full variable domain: EAGVTQFPSHSVIEKGQTVTLRCDPISGHDNLYWYRRVMGKEIKFLLHFVKESKQDESGMPNNRFLAERTGGTYSTLKVQPAELEDSGVYFCASSQGGSGRRNEQYFGPGTRLTVT.

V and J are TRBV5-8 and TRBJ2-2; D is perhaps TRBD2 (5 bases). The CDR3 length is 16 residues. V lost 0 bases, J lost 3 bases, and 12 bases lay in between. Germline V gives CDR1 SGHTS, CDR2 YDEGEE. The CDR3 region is CASSLAVGVDTGELFF. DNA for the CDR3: TGTGCCAGCAGCTTGGCCGTGGGAGTAGACACCGGGGAGCTGTTTTTT.

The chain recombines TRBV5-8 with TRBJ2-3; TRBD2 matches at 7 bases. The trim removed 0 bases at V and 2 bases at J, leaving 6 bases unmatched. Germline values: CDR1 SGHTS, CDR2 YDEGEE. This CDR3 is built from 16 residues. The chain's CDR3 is CASSLEASGPTDTQYF. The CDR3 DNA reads TGTGCCAGCAGCTTGGAGGCTAGCGGACCCACAGATACGCAGTATTTT.

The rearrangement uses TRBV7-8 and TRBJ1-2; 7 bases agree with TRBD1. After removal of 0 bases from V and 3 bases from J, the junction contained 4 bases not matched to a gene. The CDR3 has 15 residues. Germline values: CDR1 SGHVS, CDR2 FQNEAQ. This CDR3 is CASSLAGGQYYGYTF. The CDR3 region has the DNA TGTGCCAGCAGCTTAGCGGGGGGACAGTACTATGGCTACACCTTC.

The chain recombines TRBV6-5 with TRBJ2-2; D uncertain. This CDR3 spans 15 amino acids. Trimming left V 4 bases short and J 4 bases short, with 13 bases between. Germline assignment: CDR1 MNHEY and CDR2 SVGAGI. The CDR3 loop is CASSSEYISTGELFF. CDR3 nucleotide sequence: TGTGCCAGCAGTTCTGAATACATAAGCACCGGGGAGCTGTTTTTT.

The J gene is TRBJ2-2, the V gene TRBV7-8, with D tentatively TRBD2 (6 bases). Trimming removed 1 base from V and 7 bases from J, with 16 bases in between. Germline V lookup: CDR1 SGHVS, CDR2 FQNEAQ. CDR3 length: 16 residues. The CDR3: CASSLVAGTRGGELFF. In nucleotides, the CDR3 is TGTGCCAGCAGCTTAGTCGCGGGAACACGGGGCGGGGAGCTGTTTTTT.

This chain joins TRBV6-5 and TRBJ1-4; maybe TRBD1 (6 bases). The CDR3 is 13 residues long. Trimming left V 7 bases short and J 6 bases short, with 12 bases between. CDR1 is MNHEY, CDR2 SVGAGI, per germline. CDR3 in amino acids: CASKPGVHEKLFF. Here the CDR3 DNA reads TGTGCCAGCAAGCCAGGGGTGCATGAAAAACTGTTTTTT.

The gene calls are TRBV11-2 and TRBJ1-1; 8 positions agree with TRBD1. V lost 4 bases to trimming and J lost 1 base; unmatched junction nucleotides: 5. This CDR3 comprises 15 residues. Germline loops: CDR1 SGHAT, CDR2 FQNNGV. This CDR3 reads CASSSLRGRNTEAFF. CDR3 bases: TGTGCCAGCAGCTCCCTCAGGGGGCGGAACACTGAAGCTTTCTTT.